A selection of T cell receptor beta chains follows, all from one sample in a study of OX40 agonist ivuxolimab in advanced cancers. Generated by immunoSEQ multiplex PCR, the TCRdb table keeps only in-frame clones and is missing some. The sample shows tens of thousands of clones, just over 85% of them seen only once. The sequencing here drew on CD4+ or CD8+ T cells sorted from blood, taken in a trial of the OX40 agonist ivuxolimab. These TCRs come from an adult with an advanced solid tumor such as melanoma, head and neck, liver or kidney cancer. Each CDR3 is given with its conserved first and last residue. A D gene is named only where the DNA matches it firmly. Clone size is not always given. Where it is, it says once, few, many or a class for expanded clones.

D	V	J	size	DNA	CDR3
.	TRBV7-2	TRBJ1-5	.	TGTGCCAGCAGCTTGACTTTCCTGGGGGTACAGCCCCAGCATTTT	CASSLTFLGVQPQHF
.	TRBV18	TRBJ1-3	.	TGTGCCAGCTCACCAGCGACCGTAAGCTTTGGAAACACCATATATTTT	CASSPATVSFGNTIYF
TRBD1	TRBV6-5	TRBJ1-5	.	TGTGCCAGCAGCCTGACAGGGGCGGCTCAGCCCCAGCATTTT	CASSLTGAAQPQHF
TRBD2	TRBV4-1	TRBJ2-3	.	TGCGCCAGCAGCCTCAGGGCTAGCGGGGATTTGACAGATACGCAGTATTTT	CASSLRASGDLTDTQYF
.	TRBV18	TRBJ2-6	.	TGTGCCAGCTCCTACGGTGGGGCCAACGTCCTGACTTTC	CASSYGGANVLTF
TRBD2	TRBV7-3	TRBJ2-3	.	TGTGCCAGCAGCTTAGGCCCTAGCGGGGTCGGAGATACGCAGTATTTT	CASSLGPSGVGDTQYF
.	TRBV27	TRBJ1-6	.	TGTGCCAGCAGTTTAGGACATTTGGGATCACCCCTCCACTTT	CASSLGHLGSPLHF
TRBD1	TRBV5-6	TRBJ1-3	.	TGTGCCAGCAGCCCAGACAGGGGAAGCTCTGGAAACACCATATATTTT	CASSPDRGSSGNTIYF
TRBD1	TRBV4-1	TRBJ1-2	.	TGCGCCAGCAGCCCGGGACAGGGGCCTGCTAACTATGGCTACACCTTC	CASSPGQGPANYGYTF
.	TRBV5-1	TRBJ2-5	.	TGCGCCAGCAGACAGGCGGGGATCGAACAAGAGACCCAGTACTTC	CASRQAGIEQETQYF
.	TRBV5-1	TRBJ1-5	few	TGCGCCAGCAGCTTGGTAGGGTCCAGCAATCAGCCCCAGCATTTT	CASSLVGSSNQPQHF
.	TRBV12-1	TRBJ2-3	once	TGTGCCAGCAGCTCCTTCCCTTGGTGCGCGGGGAGTCCCCTTGCGACAGATACGCAGTATTTT	CASSSFPWCAGSPLATDTQYF
TRBD1	TRBV6-1	TRBJ1-4	.	TGTGCCAGCAGCCCGGGGACAGGGCCCGAAAAACTGTTTTTT	CASSPGTGPEKLFF
.	TRBV5-1	TRBJ1-3	.	TGCGCCAGCAGCTTGGCCGGAGAGTCGGGCTCTGGAAACACCATATATTTT	CASSLAGESGSGNTIYF
.	TRBV5-1	TRBJ2-3	.	TGCGCCAGCAGCTTATTGGCCACAGATACGCAGTATTTT	CASSLLATDTQYF
.	TRBV11-2	TRBJ2-7	.	TGTGCCAGCAGCTTATCGAGGGTGAGCTCCTACGAGCAGTACTTC	CASSLSRVSSYEQYF
.	TRBV7-2	TRBJ1-1	.	TGTGCCAGCAGCTTAATGCAGCTTGCAGTTCCGAACACTGAAGCTTTCTTT	CASSLMQLAVPNTEAFF
TRBD1	TRBV10-3	TRBJ2-5	.	TGTGCCACCCAACGGGGGACAGGGGGGACGCAAGAGACCCAGTACTTC	CATQRGTGGTQETQYF
.	TRBV5-4	TRBJ2-3	.	TGTGCCAGCAGAGCCCGGGGTAGCGACACAGATACGCAGTATTTT	CASRARGSDTDTQYF
.	TRBV5-1	TRBJ2-5	.	TGCGCCAGCAGCTTGTTGGCTACAGGGAAAGAGACCCAGTACTTC	CASSLLATGKETQYF
TRBD1	TRBV30	TRBJ1-6	few	TGTGCTCATCACAGGGGCGTATCACCCCTCCACTTT	CAHHRGVSPLHF
.	TRBV11-2	TRBJ1-2	few	TGTGCCAGCAGCTTATCTGGGAGGAACTATGGCTACACCTTC	CASSLSGRNYGYTF
.	TRBV11-2	TRBJ2-5	.	TGTGCCAGCAGCTTAGATGAGGACGTGGGGACCCAGTACTTC	CASSLDEDVGTQYF
.	TRBV18	TRBJ1-1	.	TGTGCCAGCTCACGGCCGGGACAGAACACTGAAGCTTTCTTT	CASSRPGQNTEAFF
.	TRBV6-5	TRBJ2-5	.	TGTGCCAGCAGTTACTCGAGTTTTCCTGGAGAGACCCAGTACTTC	CASSYSSFPGETQYF
.	TRBV18	TRBJ2-3	.	TGTGCCAGCTCACCACTACAGGGTTCGAGCCGCACAGATACGCAGTATTTT	CASSPLQGSSRTDTQYF
TRBD1	TRBV5-1	TRBJ1-3	.	TGCGCCAGCAGCCAAGGGACAGTCGGAAACACCATATATTTT	CASSQGTVGNTIYF
.	TRBV4-1	TRBJ2-6	.	TGCGCCAGCAGCCAAGCCAGGGGGGAGTCTGGGGCCAACGTCCTGACTTTC	CASSQARGESGANVLTF
.	TRBV2	TRBJ1-2	.	TGTGCCAGCAGCCGACAAGGACCATCGAACTATGGCTACACCTTC	CASSRQGPSNYGYTF
.	TRBV29-1	TRBJ1-2	.	TGCAGCGTTGAGGGGACATTAGATGGCTACACCTTC	CSVEGTLDGYTF
.	TRBV18	TRBJ2-7	.	TGTGCCAGCTCACCAGGGGGCAACCACGAGCAGTACTTC	CASSPGGNHEQYF